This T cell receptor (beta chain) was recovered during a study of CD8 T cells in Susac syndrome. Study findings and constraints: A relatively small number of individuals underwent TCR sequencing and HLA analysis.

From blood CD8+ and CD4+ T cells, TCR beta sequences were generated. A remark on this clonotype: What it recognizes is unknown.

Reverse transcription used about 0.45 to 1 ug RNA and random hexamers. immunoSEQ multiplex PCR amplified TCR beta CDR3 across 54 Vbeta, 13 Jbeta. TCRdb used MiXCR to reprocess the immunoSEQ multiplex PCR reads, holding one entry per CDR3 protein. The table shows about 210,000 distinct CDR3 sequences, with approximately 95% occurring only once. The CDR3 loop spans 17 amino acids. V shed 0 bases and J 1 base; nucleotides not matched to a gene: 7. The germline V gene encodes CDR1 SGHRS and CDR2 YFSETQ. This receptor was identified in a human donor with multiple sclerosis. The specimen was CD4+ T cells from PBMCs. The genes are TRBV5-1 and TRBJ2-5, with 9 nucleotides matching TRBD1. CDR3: CASSLEGGQGRQETQYF. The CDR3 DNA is TGCGCCAGCAGCTTGGAGGGGGGACAGGGCCGCCAAGAGACCCAGTACTTC.